These 29 T cell receptor beta chains were sequenced from one sample in a study of T cell repertoires in cytomegalovirus infection. TCRdb passed the reads through MiXCR, listing each CDR3 protein once. The data contain about 230,000 distinct CDR3 sequences, roughly 6.5% of them singletons. Sequenced material: PBMCs. The receptor source for this set is a human donor in good health (CMV status not recorded). Some clones in this sample may be carry-over from other donors' samples.

This clonotype was counted at least ten times. The chain combines TRBV20-1 with TRBJ2-5; D is perhaps TRBD2 (6 bases). The CDR3 extends over 12 amino acids. Germline-derived CDR1 and CDR2 are DFQATT and SNEGSKA (reference sequence). The CDR3 DNA is TGCAGCGTCGCGGGAAACCAAGAGACCCAGTACTTC. The encoded protein is CSVAGNQETQYF.

This clonotype was recorded at least ten times. V is TRBV11-2 and J is TRBJ2-2; the match to TRBD2 covers 8 bases. J lost 0 bases, V lost 5 bases, and 5 bases had no gene match. The CDR3 has 16 residues. CDR1 is SGHAT, CDR2 FQNNGV, per germline. Here the CDR3 DNA reads TGTGCCAGCAGCCCAAGCGGGGGCGCGAACACCGGGGAGCTGTTTTTT. Translation gives CASSPSGGANTGELFF.

This chain uses TRBV6-2 or TRBV6-3 with TRBJ2-5, with 11 bases aligning to TRBD2. V dropped 2 bases and J dropped 3; count of bases not matched to a gene: 8. There are 17 residues in the CDR3. Germline-derived CDR1 and CDR2 are MNHEY and SVGEGT. The CDR3 region has the DNA TGTGCCAGCAGTTACCGGCTACTAGCGGGGGACAAAGAGACCCAGTACTTC. Translation: CASSYRLLAGDKETQYF.

As to this clonotype: The junction differs from germline at one of its ends, possibly a read error. This chain links TRBV7-2 with TRBJ1-2; possibly TRBD1 for D (5 bases). CDR1 is SGHTA and CDR2 is FQGNSA in the germline V gene. This CDR3 has 16 amino acids. CDR3 sequence (DNA): TGTGCCAGCAGCCCTAACCGTGTAACATTAGGGGATGGGTACACCTTC. Protein: CASSPNRVTLGDGYTF.

This clonotype showed up many times. The genes are TRBV7-2 and TRBJ2-1; 13 bases are shared with TRBD2. The junction had 16 bases not matched to a gene; V was cut back by 5 bases and J by 6 bases. Germline V gives CDR1 SGHTA, CDR2 FQGNSA. The CDR3 length is 19 residues. CDR3 residues: CASSLRDPGLAGVSNEQFF. The CDR3 coding sequence is TGTGCCAGCAGCCTTAGGGACCCCGGACTAGCGGGGGTTTCCAATGAGCAGTTCTTC.

This clonotype was seen ten or more times. The rearrangement joins TRBV5-1 to TRBJ1-5, with TRBD1 as a possible D gene (5 bases). Trimming shortened V by 2 bases and J by 3 bases, and 9 bases separated the two germline ends. The CDR3 contains 14 residues. Germline values: CDR1 SGHRS, CDR2 YFSETQ. As DNA, the CDR3 is TGCGCCAGCAGCTTCGGGGGGAACAATCAGCCCCAGCATTTT. Protein sequence: CASSFGGNNQPQHF.

This clonotype was counted at least ten times. This sequence joins TRBV5-1 and TRBJ1-1; D unresolved. The CDR3 spans 15 residues. V lost 4 bases, J lost 0 bases, and 13 bases lay in between. CDR1 and CDR2 (germline): SGHRS, YFSETQ. The DNA of the CDR3 is TGCGCCAGCAGCCCTACCCAGGCCATGAACACTGAAGCTTTCTTT. Encoded protein: CASSPTQAMNTEAFF.

This clonotype was detected a few times. This sequence joins TRBV20-1 and TRBJ2-7; D may be TRBD2 (7 bases). Germline assignment: CDR1 DFQATT and CDR2 SNEGSKA (reference sequence). Trimming stripped 6 bases from V and 5 bases from J, with 17 bases between. This CDR3 has 13 residues. The CDR3: CSAEGEGGHEQYF. CDR3 nucleotides: TGCAGTGCAGAGGGGGAGGGGGGCCACGAGCAGTACTTC.

This clonotype was counted between two and nine times. The chain has TRBV5-1 and TRBJ2-1; D gene unclear. CDR3 length: 12 residues. The germline V gene has CDR1 SGHRS and CDR2 YFSETQ. V was shortened by 2 bases and J by 8 bases, with 8 bases between the two germline ends. DNA of the CDR3: TGCGCCAGCAGCTTTAAGGGCGATGAGCAGTTCTTC. Translated: CASSFKGDEQFF.

The V and J genes are TRBV29-1 and TRBJ1-2; weak D call: TRBD1 (5 bases). Per the germline V gene, CDR1 is SQVTM and CDR2 is ANQGSEA. CDR3 length equals 12 residues. Deletions cut 4 bases from V and 4 bases from J, with 10 bases between. This chain's CDR3 is CSVADGGYGYTF. The CDR3, as DNA: TGCAGCGTTGCGGACGGGGGCTATGGCTACACCTTC.

In this sample, this clonotype turned up many times. The rearrangement uses TRBV29-1 and TRBJ2-5; D may be TRBD1 or TRBD2 (6 bases each). Germline-derived CDR1 and CDR2 are SQVTM and ANQGSEA. CDR3 length equals 13 residues. V was trimmed by 6 bases and J by 5 bases, leaving 16 bases between them. CDR3 sequence (DNA): TGCAGCGTACTGGGGGGCCGGGTTGAGACCCAGTACTTC. Translation: CSVLGGRVETQYF. Complete variable domain (other parts from reference TRBV29-1 and TRBJ2-5): SAVISQKPSRDICQRGTSLTIQCQVDSQVTMMFWYRQQPGQSLTLIATANQGSEATYESGFVIDKFPISRPNLTFSTLTVSNMSPEDSSIYLCSVLGGRVETQYFGPGTRLLVL.

This clonotype was detected only a few times. The chain carries TRBV20-1 and TRBJ2-7; D is undetermined. Trimming shortened V by 6 bases and J by 2 bases, and 11 bases separated the two germline ends. This CDR3 spans 12 amino acids. Germline CDR1 and CDR2: DFQATT and SNEGSKA (reference sequence). The CDR3 sequence is CSASPDPYEQYF. The CDR3 DNA follows: TGCAGTGCAAGTCCGGATCCCTACGAGCAGTACTTC.

This clonotype was found many times. The gene calls are TRBV28 and TRBJ2-2; the D gene is possibly TRBD1 (5 bases). This CDR3 region has 16 residues. Trimming pared 1 base from V and 1 base from J, leaving 10 bases between. In germline, CDR1 is MDHEN, CDR2 SYDVKM. Written as DNA, the CDR3 is TGTGCCAGCAGTTTATTAGGGGTTCAGAACACCGGGGAGCTGTTTTTT. Protein sequence: CASSLLGVQNTGELFF.

This clonotype has at least ten counts. The rearrangement links TRBV11-1 to TRBJ2-7; D is possibly TRBD2 (7 bases). This CDR3 region has 15 residues. The germline CDR1 and CDR2 sequences are SGHAT and FQDESV (reference sequence). The V and J ends lost 5 bases and 2 bases respectively, with 16 bases between them. The CDR3 nucleotides read TGTGCCAGCAGCATTAGGGGGGGCGCTACCTACGAGCAGTACTTC. It encodes CASSIRGGATYEQYF.

This clonotype showed up just once. A much larger clone differs by one base, so this may be a read error. The rearrangement links TRBV7-9 to TRBJ1-6; 9 bases are a match to TRBD1. Germline CDR1 is SEHNR and CDR2 is FQNEAQ (reference sequence). CDR3 length: 14 residues. The CDR3 DNA is TGTGCCAGCAGCTCCGGGACAGGGAGTTCACCCCACCACTTT. Encoded protein: CASSSGTGSSPHHF.

This clonotype was counted at least ten times. The genes are TRBV29-1 and TRBJ1-2, with a weak D call TRBD1 (6 bases). CDR1 SQVTM and CDR2 ANQGSEA come from the germline V gene. The V gene lost 6 bases and the J gene lost 8 bases, with 25 bases spanning the gap. CDR3 length: 15 amino acids. This CDR3 reads CSVRPTGALGEGYTF. For the CDR3, the DNA is TGCAGCGTGCGCCCGACAGGTGCCTTGGGGGAAGGCTACACCTTC. Full variable domain (remainder filled in from reference TRBV29-1 and TRBJ1-2): SAVISQKPSRDICQRGTSLTIQCQVDSQVTMMFWYRQQPGQSLTLIATANQGSEATYESGFVIDKFPISRPNLTFSTLTVSNMSPEDSSIYLCSVRPTGALGEGYTFGSGTRLTVV.

The rearrangement joins TRBV6-5 to TRBJ2-7; D gene ambiguous. V was trimmed by 6 bases and J by 5 bases, leaving 17 bases between them. This CDR3 has 14 residues. Germline V gives CDR1 MNHEY, CDR2 SVGAGI. The CDR3 loop reads CASSPPVGLNEQYF. Here the CDR3 DNA reads TGTGCCAGCAGCCCTCCGGTCGGGCTAAACGAGCAGTACTTC.

This clonotype was detected a few times. The rearrangement uses TRBV5-1 and TRBJ2-6, with a possible D match to TRBD1 (5 bases). CDR1 is SGHRS and CDR2 is YFSETQ in the germline V gene. The CDR3 runs 16 residues. V lost 5 bases, J lost 1 base, and 13 bases lay in between. The CDR3 bases are TGCGCCAGCAGGATACAGGCAACGTCTGGGGCCAACGTCCTGACTTTC. Protein sequence: CASRIQATSGANVLTF.

This clonotype has ten or more counts. This chain uses TRBV12-5 with TRBJ2-7; TRBD1 agrees at 9 bases. The CDR3 spans 14 residues. Trimming at V came to 5 bases and at J to 7 bases, leaving 9 bases not matched to a gene. Germline V gene data show CDR1 as LGHNT and CDR2 as FRNRAP. The CDR3 loop is CASGPGTGYREQYF. DNA for the CDR3: TGTGCTAGTGGTCCCGGGACAGGGTACAGGGAGCAGTACTTC.

This clonotype was observed at least ten times. The chain joins TRBV7-2 to TRBJ1-5; possible D gene TRBD1, 5 bases. The germline V gene encodes CDR1 SGHTA and CDR2 FQGNSA. The CDR3 runs to 15 residues. V was cut by 5 bases and J by 4 bases, with 15 bases left in between. For the CDR3, the DNA is TGTGCCAGCAGCCCCTTCGGGACGGAAAATCAGCCCCAGCATTTT. This sequence encodes CASSPFGTENQPQHF.

The V call is TRBV29-1, the J call TRBJ2-7; 7 nucleotides agree with TRBD2. Trimming cost V 0 bases and J 3 bases; bases outside gene matches: 2. The germline gives CDR1 SQVTM, CDR2 ANQGSEA. The CDR3 contains 13 residues. CDR3 loop: CSVEDGGDYEQYF. The CDR3 DNA is TGCAGCGTTGAAGATGGGGGGGACTACGAGCAGTACTTC.

In its sample, this clonotype was seen many times. The J gene is TRBJ2-5, the V gene TRBV27, with D perhaps TRBD1 (5 bases). The germline V gene encodes CDR1 MNHEY and CDR2 SMNVEV (reference sequence). The CDR3 totals 13 residues. Trimming cost V 3 bases and J 5 bases, with 10 bases left between them. The CDR3 nucleotides read TGTGCCAGCAGTTTTTGGGGCCGGGAGACCCAGTACTTC. Translation gives CASSFWGRETQYF.

V usage is TRBV7-9 and J usage is TRBJ1-1, with D uncertain. The CDR3 extends over 15 amino acids. CDR1 is SEHNR and CDR2 is FQNEAQ in the germline V gene (reference sequence). V was shortened by 4 bases and J by 0 bases, with 12 bases between the two germline ends. The CDR3 coding sequence is TGTGCCAGCAGCTACCTCCACGACATGAACACTGAAGCTTTCTTT. This translates into CASSYLHDMNTEAFF.

This clonotype was picked up many times. The V and J genes are TRBV6-5 and TRBJ1-4, with D unresolved. V shed 6 bases and J shed 4 bases, with 9 bases lying between them. Per germline, CDR1 MNHEY and CDR2 SVGAGI. The length of the CDR3 is 13 residues. The CDR3 nucleotides read TGTGCCAGCAGGGATATTTATAATGAAAAACTGTTTTTT. This codes for CASRDIYNEKLFF.

The chain employs TRBV11-1 and TRBJ1-1; 8 nucleotides match TRBD1. The CDR3 runs to 14 residues. The ends lost 5 bases at V and 5 bases at J; junction bases unmatched: 7. Germline V CDR1 and CDR2: SGHAT, FQDESV (reference sequence). Here the CDR3 DNA reads TGTGCCAGCAGCATTACCACAGGGGGAACTGAAGCTTTCTTT. It codes for CASSITTGGTEAFF.

This clonotype came up a few times. The J gene is TRBJ2-1, the V gene TRBV29-1, with 9 bases fitting TRBD2. Germline CDR1 is SQVTM and CDR2 is ANQGSEA. The trim removed 3 bases at V and 3 bases at J, leaving 6 bases unmatched. This CDR3 region has 15 residues. The CDR3 spells CSVEGGTSLYNEQFF. CDR3 nucleotide sequence: TGCAGCGTTGAGGGCGGGACTAGCCTCTACAATGAGCAGTTCTTC.

The V call is TRBV20-1, the J call TRBJ2-7; D gene unclear. The V end lost 6 bases, the J end lost 1 base, and 13 bases lay between the germline ends. This CDR3 is 13 amino acids long. CDR1 is DFQATT, CDR2 SNEGSKA, per germline (reference sequence). Written as DNA, the CDR3 is TGCAGTGCGGCGGCGGCCCCTTCCTACGAGCAGTACTTC. It yields the protein CSAAAAPSYEQYF.

A few counts support this clonotype. This chain uses TRBV7-9 with TRBJ1-2; D is uncertain. Germline-derived CDR1 and CDR2 are SEHNR and FQNEAQ (reference sequence). The CDR3 is 14 residues long. V was clipped by 5 bases and J by 0 bases, with 10 bases between them. CDR3 DNA sequence: TGTGCCAGCAGCCTAGGCCAGACTAACTATGGCTACACCTTC. It yields the protein CASSLGQTNYGYTF.

The sample holds many counts of this clonotype. The rearrangement links TRBV7-2 to TRBJ2-1, with 10 bases lining up with TRBD2. V was pared by 5 bases and J by 4 bases, with 8 bases of the junction left unmatched. Germline CDR1 SGHTA, CDR2 FQGNSA. This CDR3 is built from 16 residues. CDR3 nucleotide sequence: TGTGCCAGCAGCCCCCTACTAGCGGGGATGTACAATGAGCAGTTCTTC. It translates to CASSPLLAGMYNEQFF.